Following are 31 T cell receptor beta chains from one sample sequenced in a study of T cells in Graves' hyperthyroidism and ophthalmopathy. TCR beta CDR3 sequences were amplified from RNA transcripts. Researchers ran a first-round RT-PCR on the TCR CDR3 using the HTBI primer set. TCRdb re-analysed the multiplex PCR reads in MiXCR, keeping a single row per CDR3 protein. Of more than 500,000 distinct CDR3 sequences listed, under 60% were seen once; the top ten hold 15% to 20%. Sequenced: peripheral blood or thyroid tissue (not recorded which). Receptor source: an adult woman with Graves' disease, either hyperthyroidism or ophthalmopathy (not recorded which).

This clonotype has a count of ten or more. The chain carries TRBV4-1 and TRBJ2-7, with D tentatively TRBD2 (5 bases). The CDR3 loop spans 15 amino acids. V was shortened by 1 base and J by 4 bases, with 14 bases between the two germline ends. The germline V gene has CDR1 MGHRA and CDR2 YSYEKL. Written as DNA, the CDR3 is TGCGCCAGCAGCCAAGGGCCAGCGGACCCTTACGAGCAGTACTTC. This translates into CASSQGPADPYEQYF.

The V and J genes are TRBV7-9 and TRBJ1-1; weak D call: TRBD1 (5 bases). The germline V gene has CDR1 SEHNR and CDR2 FQNEAQ (reference sequence). CDR3 length equals 10 residues. The DNA of the CDR3 is TGTTCCCAGGGGAACACTGAAGCTTTCTTT. Its protein product is CSQGNTEAFF.

This chain joins TRBV11-2 and TRBJ2-7; D is perhaps TRBD2 (5 bases). There are 15 residues in the CDR3. The ends were cut back, 5 bases at V and 7 bases at J, with 21 bases in the middle. Germline lookup yields CDR1 SGHAT and CDR2 FQNNGV. CDR3 amino acids: CASSPRLLSPGEQYF. The CDR3 coding sequence is TGTGCCAGCAGCCCACGACTCCTCTCCCCGGGGGAGCAGTACTTC.

The V and J genes are TRBV10-3 and TRBJ1-1, with D perhaps matching TRBD1 (5 bases). V lost 2 bases and J lost 5, with 15 bases in between. The germline V gene has CDR1 ENHRY and CDR2 SYGVKD. The CDR3 covers 15 residues. Here the CDR3 reads CAISEIMGRGTEAFF. CDR3 coding DNA: TGTGCCATCAGTGAGATTATGGGGCGCGGAACTGAAGCTTTCTTT.

This clonotype was picked up many times. The CDR3 loop is CSPVGTEAFF. For the CDR3, the DNA is TGCAGTCCCGTCGGCACTGAAGCTTTCTTT. The chain employs TRBV20-1 and TRBJ1-1, with D unresolved. V was trimmed by 8 bases and J by 4 bases, leaving 8 bases between them. The CDR3 is 10 amino acids. Germline V gives CDR1 DFQATT, CDR2 SNEGSKA (reference sequence).

This clonotype came up many times. This rearrangement joins TRBV7-9 to TRBJ1-2; 9 nucleotides agree with TRBD1. CDR3 length equals 18 residues. J lost 4 bases, V lost 5 bases, and 17 bases had no gene match. Germline assignment: CDR1 SEHNR and CDR2 FQNEAQ (reference sequence). The CDR3 sequence: CASSPPAGQGPSPYGYTF. Written as DNA, the CDR3 is TGTGCCAGCAGCCCCCCGGCGGGACAGGGACCTTCACCCTATGGCTACACCTTC.

Notes on this clonotype: The junction differs from germline at one of its ends, possibly a read error. The gene calls are TRBV5-4 and TRBJ2-7; D perhaps matches TRBD2 (5 bases). The germline CDR1 and CDR2 sequences are SGHNT and YYREEE (reference sequence). The CDR3 runs 13 residues. The CDR3 sequence is CASSLAAEPSGEF. Here the CDR3 DNA reads TGTGCCAGCAGCTTGGCCGCCGAGCCCTCTGGGGAGTTC.

V and J are TRBV7-9 and TRBJ2-1; TRBD2 aligns across 7 bases. Germline assignment: CDR1 SEHNR and CDR2 FQNEAQ (reference sequence). J lost 0 bases, V lost 5 bases, and 7 bases had no gene match. The length of the CDR3 is 16 residues. Here the CDR3 reads CASSPRWTSSYNEQFF. CDR3 DNA: TGTGCCAGCAGCCCACGGTGGACTAGCTCCTACAATGAGCAGTTCTTC.

This clonotype was counted many times. The J gene is TRBJ2-5, the V gene TRBV19, with D possibly matching TRBD1 (5 bases). The ends were cut back, 3 bases at V and 2 bases at J, with 10 bases in the middle. This CDR3 has 14 amino acids. CDR1 is LNHDA, CDR2 SQIVND, per germline (reference sequence). The CDR3 DNA reads TGTGCCAGTAGTATCACAGGTACTCAAGAGACCCAGTACTTC. Protein: CASSITGTQETQYF.

This clonotype was observed at least ten times. The V gene is TRBV9, the J gene TRBJ2-5, with 7 positions matching TRBD1. The CDR3 loop spans 14 amino acids. The V segment lost 4 bases and the J segment 4 bases; nucleotides outside the gene matches: 7. The germline V gene encodes CDR1 SGDLS and CDR2 YYNGEE. The CDR3 DNA sequence: TGTGCCAGCAGCTCCCGAGGGGGCGGAGAGACCCAGTACTTC. This encodes CASSSRGGGETQYF.

This clonotype appeared many times. This chain connects TRBV4-1 to TRBJ2-7; D remains ambiguous. The CDR3 runs to 15 residues. Per germline, CDR1 MGHRA and CDR2 YSYEKL. Trimming left V 0 bases short and J 3 bases short, with 12 bases between. This CDR3 reads CASSQEWGGLYEQYF. The CDR3 DNA sequence: TGCGCCAGCAGCCAAGAGTGGGGTGGGCTCTACGAGCAGTACTTC.

As to this clonotype: Just one base apart from a much larger clone, this may be a read error. The chain links TRBV5-1 to TRBJ2-7, with D hard to call. V was cut by 1 base and J by 7 bases, with 18 bases left in between. From germline, CDR1 is SGHRS and CDR2 YFSETQ. The CDR3 consists of 15 residues. CDR3 sequence (DNA): TGCGCCAGCAGCTTGTTACGCTCGAGGCCGAGAGAGCAGTACTTC. Translating gives CASSLLRSRPREQYF.

This clonotype was detected many times. This chain uses TRBV7-9 with TRBJ1-1; possibly TRBD1 for D (6 bases). The CDR3 sequence is 13 residues long. The germline gives CDR1 SEHNR, CDR2 FQNEAQ (reference sequence). With 5 bases removed from V and 5 bases from J, the gap between germline ends came to 12 bases. CDR3 bases: TGTGCCAGCAGCCGGGAAGGGGGAACTGAAGCTTTCTTT. Its translation: CASSREGGTEAFF.

This rearrangement joins TRBV24-1 to TRBJ1-5; a possible D gene is TRBD1 (6 bases). Trimming left V 5 bases short and J 1 base short, with 8 bases between. The CDR3 has 14 amino acids. CDR1 is KGHDR and CDR2 is SFDVKD in the germline V gene. The CDR3 protein is CATSVDRSNQPQHF. In DNA form, the CDR3 reads TGTGCCACCAGTGTAGACAGGAGCAATCAGCCCCAGCATTTT.

The sample holds one count of this clonotype. V and J are TRBV24-1 and TRBJ2-7; TRBD1 matches at 10 bases. Germline loops: CDR1 KGHDR, CDR2 SFDVKD. The CDR3 is made up of 15 amino acids. V trimming: 4 bases; J trimming: 5 bases; junction bases outside the gene matches: 7. CDR3 in amino acids: CATSDTDRGFDEQYF. Written as DNA, the CDR3 is TGTGCCACCAGTGACACGGACAGGGGGTTTGACGAGCAGTACTTC.

The rearrangement uses TRBV10-3 and TRBJ1-3; D ambiguous. The V end was cut by 4 bases, the J end by 0 bases, with 13 bases between. The CDR3 contains 16 residues. Germline V gene data show CDR1 as ENHRY and CDR2 as SYGVKD. In nucleotides, the CDR3 is TGTGCCATCAGTGCGCGGGCATCTAGCTCTGGAAACACCATATATTTT. Protein product: CAISARASSSGNTIYF.

The V and J genes are TRBV7-9 and TRBJ1-2, with 11 bases that match TRBD1. The CDR3 has 15 residues. The V segment lost 6 bases and the J segment 7 bases; nucleotides outside the gene matches: 10. Looked up from germline, CDR1 is SEHNR and CDR2 is FQNEAQ (reference sequence). The CDR3 loop reads CASRPQDRGPGGYTF. CDR3 nucleotides: TGTGCCAGCAGACCGCAGGACAGGGGGCCTGGTGGCTACACCTTC.

The V gene is TRBV10-3, the J gene TRBJ1-5, with 8 bases that match TRBD1. V dropped 4 bases and J dropped 14; count of bases not matched to a gene: 7. The germline V gene encodes CDR1 ENHRY and CDR2 SYGVKD. CDR3 length: 12 residues. CDR3 region: CAISGLGQAKHF. DNA of the CDR3: TGTGCCATCAGTGGGTTGGGACAGGCCAAGCATTTT.

This clonotype came up a few times. This chain connects TRBV2 to TRBJ1-6; D gene ambiguous. CDR3 length: 13 residues. The germline V gene has CDR1 SNHLY and CDR2 FYNNEI. With 2 bases removed from V and 7 bases from J, the gap between germline ends came to 6 bases. The CDR3 bases are TGTGCCAGCAGTGAATGGGTCAATTCACCCCTCCACTTT. It is translated as CASSEWVNSPLHF.

This clonotype was observed at least ten times. This chain joins TRBV5-6 and TRBJ2-5, with D maybe TRBD2 (7 bases). Between the trimmed V and J ends, which lost 2 bases and 5 bases, there was a span of 16 bases. The CDR3 spans 15 residues. Germline CDR1 reads SGHDT; CDR2 reads YYEEEE. For the CDR3, the DNA is TGTGCCAGCAGCTTTAAGGCGGGGGCAGAGGAGACCCAGTACTTC. Protein product: CASSFKAGAEETQYF.

This sequence joins TRBV10-3 and TRBJ2-6; 8 positions agree with TRBD1. After removal of 7 bases from V and 3 bases from J, the junction contained 8 bases not matched to a gene. Germline V gene data show CDR1 as ENHRY and CDR2 as SYGVKD. The CDR3 is 16 amino acids. CDR3 in amino acids: CAIIRTGPDGANVLTF. In DNA, the CDR3 is TGTGCCATCATCAGGACAGGGCCGGATGGGGCCAACGTCCTGACTTTC.

The chain recombines TRBV10-3 with TRBJ1-2; D is possibly TRBD1 (5 bases). There are 16 residues in the CDR3. Germline CDR1 ENHRY, CDR2 SYGVKD. The ends were cut back, 6 bases at V and 4 bases at J, with 21 bases in the middle. The CDR3 DNA reads TGTGCCATCAGCAGCCAAGAATGGAGGGGAGCCTATGGCTACACCTTC. Amino acid sequence: CAISSQEWRGAYGYTF.

The J gene is TRBJ2-5, the V gene TRBV7-9, with D possibly being TRBD1 (6 bases). Looked up from germline, CDR1 is SEHNR and CDR2 is FQNEAQ (reference sequence). V was trimmed by 5 bases and J by 5 bases, leaving 18 bases between them. The CDR3 runs to 15 residues. The CDR3 DNA reads TGTGCCAGCAGCGACCCGACAGGTTTCCAGGAGACCCAGTACTTC. Protein sequence: CASSDPTGFQETQYF.

J is TRBJ1-2 and V is TRBV6-1; TRBD1 aligns across 10 bases. Germline trimming cut 7 bases from V and 4 bases from J; bases unmatched to any gene: 6. The CDR3 extends over 14 amino acids. Looked up from germline, CDR1 is MNHNS and CDR2 is SASEGT. The CDR3 is CASTATGGGYGYTF. The CDR3 DNA is TGTGCCAGCACTGCGACAGGGGGCGGCTATGGCTACACCTTC.

The chain has TRBV30 and TRBJ1-1; D may be TRBD1 (5 bases). Per the germline V gene, CDR1 is GTSNPN and CDR2 is SVGIG (reference sequence). CDR3 length: 15 residues. V was cut by 0 bases and J by 0 bases, with 11 bases left in between. The CDR3: CAWSVRGGMNTEAFF. The CDR3 DNA reads TGTGCCTGGAGTGTACGGGGGGGGATGAACACTGAAGCTTTCTTT.

The genes are TRBV20-1 and TRBJ2-2, with D perhaps given as TRBD1 or TRBD2 (8 bases each). The V gene's germline CDR1 is DFQATT and CDR2 SNEGSKA (reference sequence). Trimming pared 2 bases from V and 1 base from J, leaving 17 bases between. CDR3 length: 17 residues. Here the CDR3 reads CSARRGRTGWNTGELFF. The CDR3 nucleotides are TGCAGTGCTAGACGCGGGAGGACAGGGTGGAACACCGGGGAGCTGTTTTTT.

This clonotype was counted at least ten times. The chain recombines TRBV24-1 with TRBJ2-2; TRBD1 matches 7 bases. The germline CDR1 and CDR2 sequences are KGHDR and SFDVKD. Trimming removed 4 bases from V and 7 bases from J; junction bases left unmatched: 11. There are 16 residues in the CDR3. The CDR3 bases are TGTGCCACCAGTGACTCCGGGACAGACTTAAACGGGGAGCTGTTTTTT. Translation: CATSDSGTDLNGELFF.

This clonotype was counted ten times or more. This sequence joins TRBV7-3 and TRBJ2-7, with 14 positions matching TRBD2. Germline CDR1 reads SGHTA; CDR2 reads FQGTGA. The CDR3 is made up of 14 amino acids. V was clipped by 7 bases and J by 6 bases; unmatched bases: 5. CDR3 coding DNA: TGTGCCAGCAAAAGACTAGCGGGAGGGGGCGAGCAGTACTTC. It yields the protein CASKRLAGGGEQYF.

This clonotype was recorded many times. The gene calls are TRBV5-1 and TRBJ2-2; TRBD1 is a possible D gene (6 bases). The CDR3 spans 16 residues. The germline gives CDR1 SGHRS, CDR2 YFSETQ. The V end lost 5 bases, the J end lost 2 bases, and 16 bases lay between the germline ends. CDR3 in DNA: TGCGCCAGCAGGTTCAAAGGGACACCTAACACCGGGGAGCTGTTTTTT. Translation gives CASRFKGTPNTGELFF.

The V gene is TRBV29-1, the J gene TRBJ2-5, with a weak D call TRBD1 (6 bases). Germline CDR1 and CDR2: SQVTM and ANQGSEA. Trimming shortened V by 7 bases and J by 5 bases, and 17 bases separated the two germline ends. This CDR3 has 13 amino acids. The CDR3 DNA is TGCAGCGCCCTCCCGGGGCAGGGGGAGACCCAGTACTTC. The encoded protein is CSALPGQGETQYF.

This chain joins TRBV4-3 and TRBJ1-2, with D possibly matching TRBD1 (6 bases). Trimming shortened V by 0 bases and J by 3 bases, and 11 bases separated the two germline ends. CDR3 length equals 15 residues. The germline V gene encodes CDR1 LGHNA and CDR2 YSLEER. The CDR3 DNA is TGCGCCAGCAGCCAAGAATTGGGGGCCCACTATGGCTACACCTTC. It encodes CASSQELGAHYGYTF.